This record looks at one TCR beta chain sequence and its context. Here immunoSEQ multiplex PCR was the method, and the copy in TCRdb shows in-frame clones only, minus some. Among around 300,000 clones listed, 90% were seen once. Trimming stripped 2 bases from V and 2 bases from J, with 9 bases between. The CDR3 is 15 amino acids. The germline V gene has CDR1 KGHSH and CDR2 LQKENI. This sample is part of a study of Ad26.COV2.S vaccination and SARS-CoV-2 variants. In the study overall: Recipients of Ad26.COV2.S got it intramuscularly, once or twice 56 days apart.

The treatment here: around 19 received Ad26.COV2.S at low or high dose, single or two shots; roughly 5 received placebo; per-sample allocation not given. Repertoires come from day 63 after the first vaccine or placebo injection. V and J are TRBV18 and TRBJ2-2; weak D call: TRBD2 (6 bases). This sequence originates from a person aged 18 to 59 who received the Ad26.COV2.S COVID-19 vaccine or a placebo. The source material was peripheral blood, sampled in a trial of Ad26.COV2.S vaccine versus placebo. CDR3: CASSPRGLNTGELFF. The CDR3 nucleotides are TGTGCCAGCTCACCAAGAGGACTAAACACCGGGGAGCTGTTTTTT.